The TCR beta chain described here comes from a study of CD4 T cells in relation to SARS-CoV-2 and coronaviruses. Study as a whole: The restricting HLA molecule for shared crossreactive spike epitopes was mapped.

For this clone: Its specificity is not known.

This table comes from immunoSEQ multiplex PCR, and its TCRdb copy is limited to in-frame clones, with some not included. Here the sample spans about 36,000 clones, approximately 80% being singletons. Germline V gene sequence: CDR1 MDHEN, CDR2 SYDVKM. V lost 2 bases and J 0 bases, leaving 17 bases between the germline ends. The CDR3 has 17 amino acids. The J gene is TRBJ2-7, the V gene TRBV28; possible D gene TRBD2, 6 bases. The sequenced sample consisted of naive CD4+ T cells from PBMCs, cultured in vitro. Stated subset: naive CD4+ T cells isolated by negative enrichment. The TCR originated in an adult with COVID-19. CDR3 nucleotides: TGTGCCAGCAGTTTAAGGTTGAGGTACGGGAGCTCCTACGAGCAGTACTTC. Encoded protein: CASSLRLRYGSSYEQYF.